Below, one T cell receptor beta chain is given with its context. The data are from a study of blood T cell repertoires in COVID-19. Per germline, CDR1 MNHEY and CDR2 SVGAGI. Trimming took 6 bases from V and 0 from J, leaving 14 bases between them. The CDR3 loop spans 15 amino acids. Generated by immunoSEQ multiplex PCR, the TCRdb table keeps only in-frame clones and is missing some. The sample holds under 30,000 clones, roughly 90% seen once. This sequence was found in a human donor in a cohort sampled during active COVID-19. Sequencing was done on a sample of peripheral blood. The chain recombines TRBV6-5 with TRBJ1-2; D may be TRBD1 (6 bases). The CDR3 sequence: CASRETGKANYGYTF. In DNA form, the CDR3 reads TGTGCCAGCAGGGAGACAGGAAAAGCTAACTATGGCTACACCTTC.